This passage covers 23 T cell receptor beta chains from one sample sequenced in a study of Ad26.COV2.S vaccination and SARS-CoV-2 variants. This sample's treatment: around 19 received Ad26.COV2.S at low or high dose, single or two shots; a few received placebo; per-sample allocation not given. All samples were drawn on day 63, counting from the first vaccine or placebo injection. This table comes from immunoSEQ multiplex PCR, and its TCRdb copy is limited to in-frame clones, with some not included. This sample yields 500,000 or so clones, of which 87% are seen a single time; roughly 13% belongs to the top ten. The sequenced sample was peripheral blood, obtained in a trial of Ad26.COV2.S vaccine versus placebo. These receptors came from a person between 18 and 59 years old who received the Ad26.COV2.S COVID-19 vaccine or a placebo.

The chain carries TRBV7-2 and TRBJ1-1; 8 bases are a match to TRBD1. Germline trimming cut 6 bases from V and 5 bases from J; bases unmatched to any gene: 8. The CDR3 loop spans 14 amino acids. Germline lookup yields CDR1 SGHTA and CDR2 FQGNSA. The CDR3 loop is CASRPSGGYTEAFF. DNA for the CDR3: TGTGCCAGCAGACCGTCAGGGGGCTATACTGAAGCTTTCTTT.

Worth noting for this clone: The sample holds other DNA sequences that translate to the same CDR3. J is TRBJ1-1 and V is TRBV7-2; the D gene is possibly TRBD1 (6 bases). Trimming cost V 1 base and J 2 bases, with 8 bases left between them. Germline lookup yields CDR1 SGHTA and CDR2 FQGNSA. The CDR3 covers 14 residues. CDR3 sequence reads: CASSLDRVNTEAFF. For the CDR3, the DNA is TGTGCCAGCAGCTTAGACAGGGTAAACACTGAAGCTTTCTTT.

The chain carries TRBV21-1 and TRBJ1-1; TRBD1 was called by the table and not checked on the DNA. TRBV21-1 is designated a pseudogene. The CDR3 runs 15 residues. CDR3 loop: CASSRAGTANTEAFF. CDR3 nucleotides: TGTGCCAGCAGCAGGGCCGGGACAGCGAACACTGAAGCTTTCTTT.

CDR3 loop: CASSQDGRESNEQFF. In DNA form, the CDR3 reads TGTGCCAGCAGCCAAGACGGGCGGGAGAGCAATGAGCAGTTCTTC. The chain recombines TRBV3-1 (or the pseudogene TRBV3-2) with TRBJ2-1; 7 bases are a match to TRBD2. The V segment lost 0 bases and the J segment 6 bases; nucleotides outside the gene matches: 5. The CDR3 is 15 amino acids. Germline lookup yields CDR1 LGHDT and CDR2 YNNKEL (reference sequence).

The chain is built from TRBV6-5 and TRBJ1-1; 7 bases line up with TRBD1. CDR1 MNHEY and CDR2 SVGAGI come from the germline V gene. Germline trimming cut 2 bases from V and 5 bases from J; bases unmatched to any gene: 5. This CDR3 spans 14 amino acids. CDR3 residues: CASSYDRVETEAFF. DNA for the CDR3: TGTGCCAGCAGTTACGACAGGGTCGAAACTGAAGCTTTCTTT.

The rearrangement joins TRBV3-1 (or the pseudogene TRBV3-2) to TRBJ2-1; D is undetermined. The germline V and J ends were trimmed by 0 bases and 0 bases, with 6 bases remaining between them. Germline lookup yields CDR1 LGHDT and CDR2 YNNKEL (reference sequence). This CDR3 comprises 15 residues. CDR3 sequence (DNA): TGTGCCAGCAGCCAAGAGTTGACCTCCTACAATGAGCAGTTCTTC. It is translated as CASSQELTSYNEQFF.

A few counts support this clone. This chain connects TRBV9 to TRBJ2-1; TRBD2 matches at 12 bases. This CDR3 has 16 residues. In germline, CDR1 is SGDLS, CDR2 YYNGEE. The ends lost 3 bases at V and 7 bases at J; junction bases unmatched: 8. This chain's CDR3 is CASSETSGSGINEQFF. CDR3 in DNA: TGTGCCAGCAGCGAGACTAGCGGGAGTGGGATAAATGAGCAGTTCTTC.

The V call is TRBV6-6, the J call TRBJ1-6; D perhaps matches TRBD1 (5 bases). CDR1 is MNHNY and CDR2 is SVGAGI in the germline V gene (reference sequence). V was clipped by 2 bases and J by 8 bases, with 16 bases between them. CDR3 length: 16 residues. CDR3 region: CASSYVTGPIHSPLHF. CDR3 DNA sequence: TGTGCCAGCAGTTACGTGACGGGGCCGATCCATTCACCCCTCCACTTT.

Notes on this clone: Germline is not matched at one junction end, which may reflect a read error. This sequence joins TRBV7-3 and TRBJ1-2; tentative D call: TRBD1 (5 bases). Looked up from germline, CDR1 is SGHTA and CDR2 is FQGTGA. The CDR3 totals 13 residues. CDR3 amino acids: CASSLESSREIFF. As DNA, the CDR3 is TGTGCCAGCAGCCTAGAAAGTTCCAGGGAAATTTTCTTC.

The CDR3 sequence: CASSLAGDDYGYTF. CDR3 DNA: TGTGCCAGCAGCTTGGCCGGGGATGACTATGGCTACACCTTC. V is TRBV5-4 and J is TRBJ1-2; D is unclear. The V end was cut by 0 bases, the J end by 3 bases, with 9 bases between. Per germline, CDR1 SGHNT and CDR2 YYREEE (reference sequence). This CDR3 is 14 amino acids long. The full variable domain, its missing parts supplied by reference TRBV5-4 and TRBJ1-2, is ETGVTQSPTHLIKTRGQQVTLRCSSQSGHNTVSWYQQALGQGPQFIFQYYREEENGRGNFPPRFSGLQFPNYSSELNVNALELDDSALYLCASSLAGDDYGYTFGSGTRLTVV.

J is TRBJ1-1 and V is TRBV19; D ambiguous. CDR3 length: 13 residues. The germline V and J ends were trimmed by 7 bases and 8 bases, with 17 bases remaining between them. Germline V CDR1 and CDR2: LNHDA, SQIVND (reference sequence). The CDR3 coding sequence is TGTGCCAGTAACCCGGGGAGGAGAACAGAAGCTTTCTTT. Its translation: CASNPGRRTEAFF.

The V gene is TRBV7-2, the J gene TRBJ2-5; D is undetermined. The V end lost 4 bases, the J end lost 4 bases, and 19 bases lay between the germline ends. The CDR3 extends over 16 amino acids. The germline gives CDR1 SGHTA, CDR2 FQGNSA. The CDR3 region is CASSSPERLGSETQYF. In DNA, the CDR3 is TGTGCCAGCAGCTCGCCCGAAAGACTGGGATCAGAGACCCAGTACTTC.

The chain uses TRBV7-9 and TRBJ1-3; D is uncertain. Trimming took off 3 bases at V and 4 bases at J, with 13 bases between the two ends. The CDR3 spans 15 residues. Germline CDR1 reads SEHNR; CDR2 reads FQNEAQ (reference sequence). CDR3: CASSLSGVQGNTIYF. The CDR3, as DNA: TGTGCCAGCAGCTTGTCCGGGGTACAGGGAAACACCATATATTTT. Variable domain in full (rest from reference TRBV7-9 and TRBJ1-3): DTGVSQNPRHKITKRGQNVTFRCDPISEHNRLYWYRQTLGQGPEFLTYFQNEAQLEKSRLLSDRFSAERPKGSFSTLEIQRTEQGDSAMYLCASSLSGVQGNTIYFGEGSWLTVV.

The V call is TRBV9, the J call TRBJ1-6, with D possibly being TRBD1 (5 bases). Germline V CDR1 and CDR2: SGDLS, YYNGEE. The V gene lost 4 bases and the J gene lost 6 bases, with 14 bases spanning the gap. The CDR3 has 15 residues. Here the CDR3 reads CASSLLDQGNSPLHF. DNA for the CDR3: TGTGCCAGCAGCCTCTTGGACCAGGGTAATTCACCCCTCCACTTT.

The rearrangement links TRBV7-9 to TRBJ1-5; D ambiguous. Trimming pared 1 base from V and 7 bases from J, leaving 23 bases between. The germline gives CDR1 SEHNR, CDR2 FQNEAQ (reference sequence). The CDR3 sequence is 18 residues long. The CDR3 DNA follows: TGTGCCAGCAGCTTAGGAGGCCGGGAGTCAATTATGAAGCAGCCCCAGCATTTT. This codes for CASSLGGRESIMKQPQHF.

V and J are TRBV5-4 and TRBJ1-2; D uncertain. With 4 bases removed from V and 6 bases from J, the gap between germline ends came to 13 bases. Germline V gene sequence: CDR1 SGHNT, CDR2 YYREEE (reference sequence). The CDR3 contains 13 residues. The CDR3 sequence is CASSPWANDGYTF. CDR3 bases: TGTGCCAGCAGCCCCTGGGCCAACGATGGCTACACCTTC.

The rearrangement joins TRBV30 to TRBJ1-1; D gene ambiguous. The V gene's germline CDR1 is GTSNPN and CDR2 SVGIG (reference sequence). CDR3 size: 14 residues. Trimming took 6 bases from V and 4 from J, leaving 18 bases between them. CDR3 DNA sequence: TGTGCCTGTACTATTGGGAGGGTGGGCACTGAAGCTTTCTTT. Protein sequence: CACTIGRVGTEAFF. Together with reference TRBV30 and TRBJ1-1, the CDR3 gives the full variable domain: SQTIHQWPATLVQPVGSPLSLECTVEGTSNPNLYWYRQAAGRGLQLLFYSVGIGQISSEVPQNLSASRPQDRQFILSSKKLLLSDSGFYLCACTIGRVGTEAFFGQGTRLTVV.

V is TRBV6-1 and J is TRBJ1-4; the D gene is possibly TRBD1 (5 bases). Trimming shortened V by 3 bases and J by 3 bases, and 11 bases separated the two germline ends. Germline CDR1 reads MNHNS; CDR2 reads SASEGT. The CDR3 totals 15 residues. The CDR3 loop reads CASSDPGLANEKLFF. The CDR3 coding sequence is TGTGCCAGCAGTGACCCAGGGTTGGCTAATGAAAAACTGTTTTTT.

This chain links TRBV5-1 with TRBJ2-5; possibly TRBD1 for D (5 bases). Germline CDR1 and CDR2: SGHRS and YFSETQ. The CDR3 length is 14 residues. V lost 0 bases and J lost 5, with 11 bases in between. Written as DNA, the CDR3 is TGCGCCAGCAGCTTGGAAGTCCCAGGGGAGACCCAGTACTTC. Encoded protein: CASSLEVPGETQYF.

The CDR3 bases are TGCGCCAGCAGCACATCAGGGGGGGTCGCTGAAAAACTGTTTTTT. Amino acids: CASSTSGGVAEKLFF. V usage is TRBV5-1 and J usage is TRBJ1-4; 7 nucleotides align to TRBD1. Germline trimming cut 4 bases from V and 7 bases from J; bases unmatched to any gene: 10. The CDR3 extends over 15 amino acids. In germline, CDR1 is SGHRS, CDR2 YFSETQ.

The chain has TRBV6-2 or TRBV6-3 and TRBJ1-2; maybe TRBD1 (5 bases). Germline V gives CDR1 MNHEY, CDR2 SVGEGT. This CDR3 region has 17 residues. Trimming pared 6 bases from V and 0 bases from J, leaving 20 bases between. The CDR3 protein is CASSRDAPGRPNYGYTF. In DNA form, the CDR3 reads TGTGCCAGCAGCCGAGACGCTCCGGGACGTCCTAACTATGGCTACACCTTC.

The chain joins TRBV4-3 to TRBJ2-5, with TRBD1 matching over 9 bases. With 6 bases clipped from V and 5 bases from J, the junction kept 10 bases outside the gene matches. The germline V gene encodes CDR1 LGHNA and CDR2 YSLEER. This CDR3 has 15 residues. The CDR3 DNA reads TGCGCCAGCAGTAGGGACAGGGTAACTTTCGAGACCCAGTACTTC. It is translated as CASSRDRVTFETQYF.

V gene TRBV2 combines with J gene TRBJ1-4; the D is unclear. V dropped 7 bases and J dropped 11 bases, with 26 bases sitting between them. The CDR3 is made up of 16 amino acids. Germline CDR1 reads SNHLY; CDR2 reads FYNNEI. The CDR3 loop is CASTTELGPLGEKLFF. CDR3 bases: TGTGCCAGCACTACCGAATTAGGTCCCCTCGGGGAGAAACTGTTTTTT.